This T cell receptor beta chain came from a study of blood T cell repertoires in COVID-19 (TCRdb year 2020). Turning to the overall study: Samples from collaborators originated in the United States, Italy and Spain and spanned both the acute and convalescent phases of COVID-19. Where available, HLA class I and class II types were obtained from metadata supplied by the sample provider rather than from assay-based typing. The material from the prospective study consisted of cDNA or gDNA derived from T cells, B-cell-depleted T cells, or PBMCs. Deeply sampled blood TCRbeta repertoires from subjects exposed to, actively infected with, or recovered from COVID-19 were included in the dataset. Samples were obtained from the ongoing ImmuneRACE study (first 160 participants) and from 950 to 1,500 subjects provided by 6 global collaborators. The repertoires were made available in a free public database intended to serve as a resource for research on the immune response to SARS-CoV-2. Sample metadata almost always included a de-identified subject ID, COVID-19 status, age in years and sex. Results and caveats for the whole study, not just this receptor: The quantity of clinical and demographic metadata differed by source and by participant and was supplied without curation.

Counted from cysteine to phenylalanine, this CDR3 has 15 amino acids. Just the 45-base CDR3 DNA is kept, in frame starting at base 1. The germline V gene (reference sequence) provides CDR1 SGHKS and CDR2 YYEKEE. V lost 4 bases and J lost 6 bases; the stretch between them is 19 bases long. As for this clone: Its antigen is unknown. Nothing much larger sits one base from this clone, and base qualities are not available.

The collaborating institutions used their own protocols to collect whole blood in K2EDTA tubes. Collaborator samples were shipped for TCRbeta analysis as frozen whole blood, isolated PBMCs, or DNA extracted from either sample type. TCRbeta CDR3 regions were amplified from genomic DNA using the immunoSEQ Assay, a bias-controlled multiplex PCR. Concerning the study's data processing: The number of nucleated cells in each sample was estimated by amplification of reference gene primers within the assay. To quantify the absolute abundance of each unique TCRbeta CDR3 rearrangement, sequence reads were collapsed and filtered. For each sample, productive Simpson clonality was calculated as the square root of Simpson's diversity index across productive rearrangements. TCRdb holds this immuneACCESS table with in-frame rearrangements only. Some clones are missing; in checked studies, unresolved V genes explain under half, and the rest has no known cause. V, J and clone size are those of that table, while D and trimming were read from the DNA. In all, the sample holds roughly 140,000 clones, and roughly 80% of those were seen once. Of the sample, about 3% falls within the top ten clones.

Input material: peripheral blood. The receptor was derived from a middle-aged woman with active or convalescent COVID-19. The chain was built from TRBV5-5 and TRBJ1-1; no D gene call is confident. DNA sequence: TGTGCCAGCAGCGCCCCCCAAGCCGGAGCCCCTGAAGCTTTCTTT. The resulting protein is CASSAPQAGAPEAFF. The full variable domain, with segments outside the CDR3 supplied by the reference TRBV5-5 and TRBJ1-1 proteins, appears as DAGVTQSPTHLIKTRGQQVTLRCSPISGHKSVSWYQQVLGQGPQFIFQYYEKEERGRGNFPDRFSARQFPNYSSELNVNALLLGDSALYLCASSAPQAGAPEAFFGQGTRLTVV.